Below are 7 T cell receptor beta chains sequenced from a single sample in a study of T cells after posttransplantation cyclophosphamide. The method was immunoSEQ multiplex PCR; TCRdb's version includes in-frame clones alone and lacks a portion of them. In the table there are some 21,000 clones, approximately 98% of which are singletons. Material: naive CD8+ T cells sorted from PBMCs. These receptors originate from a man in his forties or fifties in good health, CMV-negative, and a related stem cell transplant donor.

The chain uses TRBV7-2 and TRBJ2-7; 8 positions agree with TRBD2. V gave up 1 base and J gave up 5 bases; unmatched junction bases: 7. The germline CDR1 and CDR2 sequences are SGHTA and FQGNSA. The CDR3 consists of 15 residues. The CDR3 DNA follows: TGTGCCAGCAGCTTAGGACGGGGGGGGGCCCACGAGCAGTACTTC. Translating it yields CASSLGRGGAHEQYF.

CDR3 DNA sequence: TGTGCCAGCAGCTGTACTATCGGTCGGAGGTTGGCTAATGAAAAACTGTTTTTT. Amino acids: CASSCTIGRRLANEKLFF. V usage is TRBV14 and J usage is TRBJ1-4; D gene ambiguous. This CDR3 region has 18 residues. With 5 bases removed from V and 3 bases from J, the gap between germline ends came to 22 bases. Germline V lookup: CDR1 SGHDN, CDR2 FVKESK.

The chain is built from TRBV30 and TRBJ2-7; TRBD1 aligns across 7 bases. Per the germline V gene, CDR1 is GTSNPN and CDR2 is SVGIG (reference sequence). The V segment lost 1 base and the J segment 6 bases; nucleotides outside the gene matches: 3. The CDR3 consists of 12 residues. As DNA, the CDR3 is TGTGCCTGGAGTGGTCAGGGGGTCGAGCAGTACTTC. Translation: CAWSGQGVEQYF.

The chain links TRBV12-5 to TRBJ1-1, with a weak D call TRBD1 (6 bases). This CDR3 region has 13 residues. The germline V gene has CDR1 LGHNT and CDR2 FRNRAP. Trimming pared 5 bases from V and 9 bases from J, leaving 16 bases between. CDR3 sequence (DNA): TGTGCTAGTGGTCAAGAAACCGGGACAAAAGCTTTCTTT. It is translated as CASGQETGTKAFF. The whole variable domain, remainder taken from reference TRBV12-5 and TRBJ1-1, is DARVTQTPRHKVTEMGQEVTMRCQPILGHNTVFWYRQTMMQGLELLAYFRNRAPLDDSGMPKDRFSAEMPDATLATLKIQPSEPRDSAVYFCASGQETGTKAFFGQGTRLTVV.

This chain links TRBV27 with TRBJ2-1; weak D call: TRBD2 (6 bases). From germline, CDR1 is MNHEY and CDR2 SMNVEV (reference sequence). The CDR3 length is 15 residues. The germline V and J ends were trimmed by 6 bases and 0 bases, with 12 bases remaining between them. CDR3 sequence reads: CASRRGASSYNEQFF. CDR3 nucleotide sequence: TGTGCCAGCAGGCGCGGGGCGAGCTCCTACAATGAGCAGTTCTTC.

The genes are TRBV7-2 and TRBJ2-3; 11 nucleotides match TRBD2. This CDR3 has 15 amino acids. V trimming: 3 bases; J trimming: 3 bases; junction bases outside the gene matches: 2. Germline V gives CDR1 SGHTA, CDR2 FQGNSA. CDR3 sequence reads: CASSFSSGRTDTQYF. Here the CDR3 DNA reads TGTGCCAGCAGCTTCTCTAGCGGGAGGACAGATACGCAGTATTTT.

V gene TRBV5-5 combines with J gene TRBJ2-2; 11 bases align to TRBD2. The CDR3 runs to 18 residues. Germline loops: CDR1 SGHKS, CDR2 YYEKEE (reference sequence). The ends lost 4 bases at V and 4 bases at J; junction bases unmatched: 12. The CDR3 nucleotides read TGTGCCAGCAGCGGGGCAGGGGTAGCGGGAGGGCCCACCGGGGAGCTGTTTTTT. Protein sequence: CASSGAGVAGGPTGELFF.